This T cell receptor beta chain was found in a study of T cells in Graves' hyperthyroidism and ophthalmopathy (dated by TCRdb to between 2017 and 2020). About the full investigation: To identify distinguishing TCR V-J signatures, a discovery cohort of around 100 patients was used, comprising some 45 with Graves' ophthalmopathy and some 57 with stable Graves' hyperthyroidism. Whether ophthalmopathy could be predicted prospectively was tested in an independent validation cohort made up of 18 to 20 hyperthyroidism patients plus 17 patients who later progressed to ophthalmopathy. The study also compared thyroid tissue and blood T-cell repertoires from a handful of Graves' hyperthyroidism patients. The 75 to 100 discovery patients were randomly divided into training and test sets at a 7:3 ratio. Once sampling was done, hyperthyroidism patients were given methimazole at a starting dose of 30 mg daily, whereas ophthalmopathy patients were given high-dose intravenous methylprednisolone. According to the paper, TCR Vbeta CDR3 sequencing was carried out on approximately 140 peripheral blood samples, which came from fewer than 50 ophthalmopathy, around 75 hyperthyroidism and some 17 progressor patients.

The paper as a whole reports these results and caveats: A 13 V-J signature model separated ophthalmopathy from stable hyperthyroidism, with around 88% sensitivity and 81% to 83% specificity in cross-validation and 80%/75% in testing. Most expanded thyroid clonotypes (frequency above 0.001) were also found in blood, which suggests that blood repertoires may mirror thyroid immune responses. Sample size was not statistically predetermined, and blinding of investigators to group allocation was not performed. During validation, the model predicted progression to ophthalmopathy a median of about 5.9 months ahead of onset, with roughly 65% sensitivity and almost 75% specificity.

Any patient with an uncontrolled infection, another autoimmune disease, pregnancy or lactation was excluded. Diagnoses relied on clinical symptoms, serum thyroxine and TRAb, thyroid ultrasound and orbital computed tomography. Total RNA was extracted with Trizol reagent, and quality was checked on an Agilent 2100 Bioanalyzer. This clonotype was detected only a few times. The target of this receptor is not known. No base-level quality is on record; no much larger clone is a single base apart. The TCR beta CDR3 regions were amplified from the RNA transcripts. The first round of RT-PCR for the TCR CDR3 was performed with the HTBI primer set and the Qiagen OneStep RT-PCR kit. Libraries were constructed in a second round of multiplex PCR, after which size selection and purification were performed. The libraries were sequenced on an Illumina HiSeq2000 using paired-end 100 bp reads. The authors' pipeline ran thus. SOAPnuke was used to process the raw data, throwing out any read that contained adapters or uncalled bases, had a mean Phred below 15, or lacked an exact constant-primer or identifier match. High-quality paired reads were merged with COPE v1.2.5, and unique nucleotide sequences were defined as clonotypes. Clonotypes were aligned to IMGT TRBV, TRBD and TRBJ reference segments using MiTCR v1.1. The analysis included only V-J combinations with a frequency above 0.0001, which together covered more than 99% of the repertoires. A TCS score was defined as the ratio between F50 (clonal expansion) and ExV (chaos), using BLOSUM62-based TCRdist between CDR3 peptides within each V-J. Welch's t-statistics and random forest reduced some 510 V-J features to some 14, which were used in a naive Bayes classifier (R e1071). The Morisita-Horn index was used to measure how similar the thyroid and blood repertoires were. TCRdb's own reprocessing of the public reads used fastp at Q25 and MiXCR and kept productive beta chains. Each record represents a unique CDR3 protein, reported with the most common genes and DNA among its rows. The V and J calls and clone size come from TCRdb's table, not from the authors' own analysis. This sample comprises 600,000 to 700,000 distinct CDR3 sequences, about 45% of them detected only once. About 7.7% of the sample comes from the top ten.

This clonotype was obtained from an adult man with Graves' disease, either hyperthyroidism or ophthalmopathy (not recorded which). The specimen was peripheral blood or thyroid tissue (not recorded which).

The CDR3 reads as follows: CASSLEQGNYGYTF. Here is the DNA: TGCGCCAGCAGCTTGGAACAGGGGAACTATGGCTACACCTTC. The chain uses TRBV5-1 and TRBJ1-2; TRBD1 matches 7 bases in the middle. Germline trimming: 0 bases from V, 2 bases from J; junction bases outside gene matches: 1. The germline V gene specifies SGHRS as CDR1 and YFSETQ as CDR2. Its CDR3 holds 14 amino acids, cysteine through phenylalanine. CDR3 DNA only is kept here, 42 bases in frame from base 1.